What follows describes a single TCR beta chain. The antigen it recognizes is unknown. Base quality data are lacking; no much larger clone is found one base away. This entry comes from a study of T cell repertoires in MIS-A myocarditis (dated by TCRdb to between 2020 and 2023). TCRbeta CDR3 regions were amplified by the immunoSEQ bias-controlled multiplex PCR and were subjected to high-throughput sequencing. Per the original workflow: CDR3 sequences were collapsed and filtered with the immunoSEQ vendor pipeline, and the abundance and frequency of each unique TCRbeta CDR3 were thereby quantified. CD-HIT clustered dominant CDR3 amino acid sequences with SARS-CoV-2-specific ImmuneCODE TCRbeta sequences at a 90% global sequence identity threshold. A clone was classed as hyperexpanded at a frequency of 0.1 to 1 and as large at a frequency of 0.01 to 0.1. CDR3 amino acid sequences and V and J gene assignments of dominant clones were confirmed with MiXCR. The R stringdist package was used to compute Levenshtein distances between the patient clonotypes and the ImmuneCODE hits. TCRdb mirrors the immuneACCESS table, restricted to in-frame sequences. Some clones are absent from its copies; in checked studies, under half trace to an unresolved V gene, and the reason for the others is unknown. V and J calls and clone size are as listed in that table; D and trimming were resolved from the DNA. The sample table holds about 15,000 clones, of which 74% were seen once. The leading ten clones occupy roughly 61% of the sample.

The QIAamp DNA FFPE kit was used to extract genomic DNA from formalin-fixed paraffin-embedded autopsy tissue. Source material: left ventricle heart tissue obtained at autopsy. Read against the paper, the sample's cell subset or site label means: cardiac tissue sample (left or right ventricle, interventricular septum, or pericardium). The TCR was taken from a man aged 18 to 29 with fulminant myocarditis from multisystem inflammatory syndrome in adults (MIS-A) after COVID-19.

The DNA sequence is TGTGCAAGTCGCTTAGAGGGCAGCTCCTACGAGCAGTACTTC. This translates into CASRLEGSSYEQYF. The V gene is TRBV12-2 and the J gene is TRBJ2-7. TRBV12-2 has pseudogene status. Reading from cysteine to phenylalanine, the CDR3 counts 14 amino acids. This entry keeps only the CDR3 DNA: 42 bases, framed from base 1.